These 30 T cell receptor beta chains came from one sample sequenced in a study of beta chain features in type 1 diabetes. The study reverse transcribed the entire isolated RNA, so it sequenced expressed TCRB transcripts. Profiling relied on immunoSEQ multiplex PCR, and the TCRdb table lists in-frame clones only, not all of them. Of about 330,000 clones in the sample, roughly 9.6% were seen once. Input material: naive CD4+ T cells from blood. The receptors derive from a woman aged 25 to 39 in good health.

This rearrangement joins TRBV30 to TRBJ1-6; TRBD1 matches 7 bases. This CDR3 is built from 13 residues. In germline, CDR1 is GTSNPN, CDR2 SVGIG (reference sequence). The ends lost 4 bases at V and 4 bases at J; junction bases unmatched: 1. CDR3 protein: CAWKQGYNSPLHF. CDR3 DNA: TGTGCCTGGAAACAGGGGTATAATTCACCCCTCCACTTT.

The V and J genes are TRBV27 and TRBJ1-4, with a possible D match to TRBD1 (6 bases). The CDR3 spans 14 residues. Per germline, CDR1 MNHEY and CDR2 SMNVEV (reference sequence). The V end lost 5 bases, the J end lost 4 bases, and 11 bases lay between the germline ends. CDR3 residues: CASSLQGINEKLFF. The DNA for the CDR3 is TGTGCCAGCAGTCTCCAGGGGATTAATGAAAAACTGTTTTTT.

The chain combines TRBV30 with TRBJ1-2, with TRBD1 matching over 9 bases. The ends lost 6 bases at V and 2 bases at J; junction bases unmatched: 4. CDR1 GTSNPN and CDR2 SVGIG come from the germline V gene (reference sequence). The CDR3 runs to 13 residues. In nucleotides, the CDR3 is TGTGCCTGTACTGGACAGGGGAACTATGGCTACACCTTC. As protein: CACTGQGNYGYTF.

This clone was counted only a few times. The CDR3 DNA sequence: TGTGCCAGCTCACCACGGCTGGGCGAATATGGCTACACCTTC. This sequence encodes CASSPRLGEYGYTF. The chain recombines TRBV18 with TRBJ1-2; D unresolved. The germline CDR1 and CDR2 sequences are KGHSH and LQKENI. This CDR3 contains 14 residues. The ends were cut back, 1 base at V and 5 bases at J, with 11 bases in the middle.

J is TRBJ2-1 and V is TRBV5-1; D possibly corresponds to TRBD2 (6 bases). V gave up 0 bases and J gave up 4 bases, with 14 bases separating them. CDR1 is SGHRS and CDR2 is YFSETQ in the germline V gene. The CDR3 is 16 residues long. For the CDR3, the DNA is TGCGCCAGCAGCTTGGTGGTTAGCGGTGGATACAATGAGCAGTTCTTC. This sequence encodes CASSLVVSGGYNEQFF.

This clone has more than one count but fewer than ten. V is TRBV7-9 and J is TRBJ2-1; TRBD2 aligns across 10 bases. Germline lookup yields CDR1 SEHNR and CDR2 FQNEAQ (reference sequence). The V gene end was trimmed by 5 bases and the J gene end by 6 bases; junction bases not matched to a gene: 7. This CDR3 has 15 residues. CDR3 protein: CASSTLAGEANEQFF. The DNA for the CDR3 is TGTGCCAGCAGCACGCTAGCGGGGGAAGCCAATGAGCAGTTCTTC.

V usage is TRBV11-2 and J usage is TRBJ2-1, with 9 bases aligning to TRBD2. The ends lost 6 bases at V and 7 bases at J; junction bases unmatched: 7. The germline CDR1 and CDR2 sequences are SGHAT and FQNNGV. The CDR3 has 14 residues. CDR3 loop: CASSPGLAQNEQFF. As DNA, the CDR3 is TGTGCCAGCAGTCCGGGACTAGCTCAAAATGAGCAGTTCTTC.

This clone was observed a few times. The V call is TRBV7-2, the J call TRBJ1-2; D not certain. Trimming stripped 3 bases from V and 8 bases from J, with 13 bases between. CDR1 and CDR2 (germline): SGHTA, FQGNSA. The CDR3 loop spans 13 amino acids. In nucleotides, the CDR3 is TGTGCCAGCAGCTTCCCGGGATCTCGAGGCTACACCTTC. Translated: CASSFPGSRGYTF.

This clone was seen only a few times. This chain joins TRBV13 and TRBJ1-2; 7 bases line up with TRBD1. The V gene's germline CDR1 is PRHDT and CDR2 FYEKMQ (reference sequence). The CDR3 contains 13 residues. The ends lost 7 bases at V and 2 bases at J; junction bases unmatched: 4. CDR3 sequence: CASTPGQNYGYTF. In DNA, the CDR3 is TGTGCCAGCACTCCGGGACAGAACTATGGCTACACCTTC.

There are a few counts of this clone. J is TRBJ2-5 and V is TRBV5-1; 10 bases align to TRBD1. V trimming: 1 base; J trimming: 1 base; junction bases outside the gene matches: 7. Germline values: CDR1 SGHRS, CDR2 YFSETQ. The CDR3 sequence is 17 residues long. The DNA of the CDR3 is TGCGCCAGCAGCTTGTCCCGGACAGGGGGTACCCAAGAGACCCAGTACTTC. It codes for CASSLSRTGGTQETQYF.

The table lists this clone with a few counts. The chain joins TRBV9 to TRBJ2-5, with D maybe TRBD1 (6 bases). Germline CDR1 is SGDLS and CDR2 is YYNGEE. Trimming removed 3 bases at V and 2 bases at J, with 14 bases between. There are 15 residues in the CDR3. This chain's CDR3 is CASSESGTTQETQYF. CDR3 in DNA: TGTGCCAGCAGCGAATCCGGGACAACGCAAGAGACCCAGTACTTC. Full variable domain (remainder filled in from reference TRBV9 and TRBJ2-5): DSGVTQTPKHLITATGQRVTLRCSPRSGDLSVYWYQQSLDQGLQFLIQYYNGEERAKGNILERFSAQQFPDLHSELNLSSLELGDSALYFCASSESGTTQETQYFGPGTRLLVL.

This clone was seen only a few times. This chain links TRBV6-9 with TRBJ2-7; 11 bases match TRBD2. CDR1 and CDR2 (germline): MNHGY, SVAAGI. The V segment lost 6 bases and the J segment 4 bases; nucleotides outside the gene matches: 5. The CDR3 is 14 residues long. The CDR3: CASRIAGGAYEQYF. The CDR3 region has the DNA TGTGCCAGCAGAATAGCGGGAGGGGCGTACGAGCAGTACTTC.

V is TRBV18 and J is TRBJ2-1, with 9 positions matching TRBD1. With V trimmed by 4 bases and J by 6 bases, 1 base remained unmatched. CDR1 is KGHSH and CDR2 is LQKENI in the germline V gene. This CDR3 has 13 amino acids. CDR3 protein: CASSLGQGNEQFF. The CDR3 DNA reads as TGTGCCAGCTCACTGGGACAGGGCAATGAGCAGTTCTTC. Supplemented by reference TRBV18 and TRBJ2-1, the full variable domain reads NAGVMQNPRHLVRRRGQEARLRCSPMKGHSHVYWYRQLPEEGLKFMVYLQKENIIDESGMPKERFSAEFPKEGPSILRIQQVVRGDSAAYFCASSLGQGNEQFFGPGTRLTVL.

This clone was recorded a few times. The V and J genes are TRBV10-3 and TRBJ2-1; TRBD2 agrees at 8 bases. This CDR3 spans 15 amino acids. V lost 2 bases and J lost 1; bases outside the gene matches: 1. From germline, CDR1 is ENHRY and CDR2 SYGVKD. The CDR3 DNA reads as TGTGCCATCAGTGAGGCGGGAGGTTCCTACAATGAGCAGTTCTTC. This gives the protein CAISEAGGSYNEQFF.

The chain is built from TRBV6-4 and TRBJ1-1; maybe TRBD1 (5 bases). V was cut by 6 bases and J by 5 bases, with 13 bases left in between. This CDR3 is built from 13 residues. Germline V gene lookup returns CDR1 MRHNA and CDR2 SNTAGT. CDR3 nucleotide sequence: TGTGCCAGCAGACGGGGGGTTGATACTGAAGCTTTCTTT. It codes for CASRRGVDTEAFF.

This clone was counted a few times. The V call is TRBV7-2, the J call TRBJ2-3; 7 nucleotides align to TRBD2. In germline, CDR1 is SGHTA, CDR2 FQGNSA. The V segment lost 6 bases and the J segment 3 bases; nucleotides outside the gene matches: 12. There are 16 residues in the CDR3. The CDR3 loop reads CASSFQGGLVTDTQYF. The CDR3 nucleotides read TGTGCCAGCAGTTTCCAGGGAGGACTAGTGACAGATACGCAGTATTTT.

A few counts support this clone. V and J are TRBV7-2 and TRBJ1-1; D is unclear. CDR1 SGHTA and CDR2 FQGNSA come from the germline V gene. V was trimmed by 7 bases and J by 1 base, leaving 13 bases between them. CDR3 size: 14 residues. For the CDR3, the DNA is TGTGCCAGCACGGCGGGCGGTGAGAACACTGAAGCTTTCTTT. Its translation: CASTAGGENTEAFF.

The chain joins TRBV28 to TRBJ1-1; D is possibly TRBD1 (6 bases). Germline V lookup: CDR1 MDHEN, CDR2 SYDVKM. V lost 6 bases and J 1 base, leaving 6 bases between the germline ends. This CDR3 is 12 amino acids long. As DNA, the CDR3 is TGTGCCAGCAGGACAGGGAACACTGAAGCTTTCTTT. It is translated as CASRTGNTEAFF. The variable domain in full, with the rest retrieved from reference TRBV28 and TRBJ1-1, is DVKVTQSSRYLVKRTGEKVFLECVQDMDHENMFWYRQDPGLGLRLIYFSYDVKMKEKGDIPEGYSVSREKKERFSLILESASTNQTSMYLCASRTGNTEAFFGQGTRLTVV.

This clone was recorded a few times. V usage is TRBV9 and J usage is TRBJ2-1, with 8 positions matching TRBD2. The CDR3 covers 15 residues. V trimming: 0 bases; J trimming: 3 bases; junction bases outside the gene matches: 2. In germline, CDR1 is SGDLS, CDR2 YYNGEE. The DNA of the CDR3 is TGTGCCAGCAGCGTAGGACTAGCGTTCTACAATGAGCAGTTCTTC. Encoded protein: CASSVGLAFYNEQFF.

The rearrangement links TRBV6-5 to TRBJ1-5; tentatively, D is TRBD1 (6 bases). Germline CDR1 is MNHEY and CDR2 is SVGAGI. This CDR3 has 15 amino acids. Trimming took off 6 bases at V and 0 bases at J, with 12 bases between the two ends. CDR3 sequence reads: CASSPRQVSNQPQHF. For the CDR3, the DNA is TGTGCCAGCAGCCCTAGACAGGTTAGCAATCAGCCCCAGCATTTT.

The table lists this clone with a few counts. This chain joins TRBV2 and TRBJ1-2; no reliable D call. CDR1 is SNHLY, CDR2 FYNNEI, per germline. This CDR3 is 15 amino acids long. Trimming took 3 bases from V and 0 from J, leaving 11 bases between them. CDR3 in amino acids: CASSDYSGSNYGYTF. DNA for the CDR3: TGTGCCAGCAGTGATTATTCGGGATCTAACTATGGCTACACCTTC.

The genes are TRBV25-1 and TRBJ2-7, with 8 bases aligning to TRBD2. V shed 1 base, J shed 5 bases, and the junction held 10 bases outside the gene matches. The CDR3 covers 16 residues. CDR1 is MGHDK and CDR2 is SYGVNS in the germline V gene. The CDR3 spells CASSESVPGGRNEQYF. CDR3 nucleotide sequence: TGTGCCAGCAGTGAATCTGTGCCGGGAGGGAGGAACGAGCAGTACTTC.

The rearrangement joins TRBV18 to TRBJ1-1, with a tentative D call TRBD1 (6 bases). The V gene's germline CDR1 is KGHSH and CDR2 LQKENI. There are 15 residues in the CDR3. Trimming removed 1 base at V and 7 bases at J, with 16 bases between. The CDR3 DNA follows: TGTGCCAGCTCACCACAGGGACATTTGGCATTTGAAGCTTTCTTT. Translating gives CASSPQGHLAFEAFF.

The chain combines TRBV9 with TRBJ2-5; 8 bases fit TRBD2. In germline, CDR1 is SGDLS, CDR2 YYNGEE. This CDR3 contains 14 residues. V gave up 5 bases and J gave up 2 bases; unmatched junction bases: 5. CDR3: CASSPTSGQETQYF. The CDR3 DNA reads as TGTGCCAGCAGTCCCACTAGCGGACAAGAGACCCAGTACTTC.

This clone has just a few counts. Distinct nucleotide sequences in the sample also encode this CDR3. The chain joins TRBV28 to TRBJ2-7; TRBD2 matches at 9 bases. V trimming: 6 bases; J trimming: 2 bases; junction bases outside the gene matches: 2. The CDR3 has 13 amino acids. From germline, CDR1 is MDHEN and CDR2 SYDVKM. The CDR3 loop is CASRLAGPYEQYF. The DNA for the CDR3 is TGTGCCAGCAGACTAGCGGGCCCCTACGAGCAGTACTTC.

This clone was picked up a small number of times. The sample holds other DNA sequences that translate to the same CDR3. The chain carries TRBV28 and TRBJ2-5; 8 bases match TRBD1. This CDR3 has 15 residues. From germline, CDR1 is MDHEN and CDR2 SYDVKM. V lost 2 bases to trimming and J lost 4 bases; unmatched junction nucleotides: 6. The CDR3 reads CASSLPQGAGETQYF. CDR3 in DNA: TGTGCCAGCAGTTTACCCCAGGGGGCGGGAGAGACCCAGTACTTC. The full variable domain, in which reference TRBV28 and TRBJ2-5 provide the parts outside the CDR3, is DVKVTQSSRYLVKRTGEKVFLECVQDMDHENMFWYRQDPGLGLRLIYFSYDVKMKEKGDIPEGYSVSREKKERFSLILESASTNQTSMYLCASSLPQGAGETQYFGPGTRLLVL.

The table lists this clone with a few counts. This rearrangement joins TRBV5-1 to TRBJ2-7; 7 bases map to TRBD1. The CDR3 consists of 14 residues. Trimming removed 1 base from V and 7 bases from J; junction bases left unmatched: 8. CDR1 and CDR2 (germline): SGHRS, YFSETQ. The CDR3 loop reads CASSLTGEGGEQYF. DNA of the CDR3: TGCGCCAGCAGCTTGACAGGGGAAGGTGGGGAGCAGTACTTC.

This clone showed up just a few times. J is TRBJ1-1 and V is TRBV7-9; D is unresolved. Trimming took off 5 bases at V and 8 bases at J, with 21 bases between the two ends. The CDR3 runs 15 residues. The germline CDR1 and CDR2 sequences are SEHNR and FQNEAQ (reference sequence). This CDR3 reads CASSPNYVEASEAFF. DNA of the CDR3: TGTGCCAGCAGCCCCAATTATGTTGAAGCCTCAGAAGCTTTCTTT.

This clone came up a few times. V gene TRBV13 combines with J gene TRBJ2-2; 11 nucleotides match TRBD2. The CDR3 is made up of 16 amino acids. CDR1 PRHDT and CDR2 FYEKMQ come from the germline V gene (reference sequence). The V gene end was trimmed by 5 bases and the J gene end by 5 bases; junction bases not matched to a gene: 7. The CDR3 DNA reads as TGTGCCAGCAGCGCCCGACTAGCGGGAAAAACCGGGGAGCTGTTTTTT. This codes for CASSARLAGKTGELFF.

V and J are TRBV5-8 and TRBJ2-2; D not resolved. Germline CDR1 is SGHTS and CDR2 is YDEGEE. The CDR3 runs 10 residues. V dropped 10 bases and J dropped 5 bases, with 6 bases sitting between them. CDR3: CAGSTGELFF. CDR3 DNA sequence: TGTGCCGGTAGTACCGGGGAGCTGTTTTTT.